These T cell receptor beta chains were read from a single sample in a study of CD8 T cells in Susac syndrome. TCRdb re-called the immunoSEQ multiplex PCR reads with MiXCR, one entry per CDR3 protein. The sample lists about 190,000 distinct CDR3 sequences, just under 95% occurring once. Sequences were obtained from CD8+ T cells from PBMCs. The source is a human donor with Susac syndrome. Both conserved end residues are part of each CDR3. The order of the fields is clone size, V gene, J gene, D gene, CDR3 protein, CDR3 DNA. D genes are given only for firm matches. The size field is filled for only some rows; it gives once, few, many or a size class.

once	TRBV7-6	TRBJ1-3	.	CASSQHGGSGNTIYF	TGTGCCAGCAGCCAACATGGGGGGTCTGGAAACACCATATATTTT
.	TRBV7-9	TRBJ1-1	.	CASIPSGFPGAENTEAFF	TGTGCCAGCATACCATCGGGATTCCCAGGGGCCGAGAACACTGAAGCTTTCTTT
.	TRBV5-4	TRBJ2-5	.	CASSFYGRGPEETQYF	TGTGCCAGCAGCTTTTACGGGCGGGGGCCGGAAGAGACCCAGTACTTC
.	TRBV6-5	TRBJ1-6	.	CASTLRPHSPLHF	TGTGCCAGCACCCTAAGGCCCCATTCACCCCTCCACTTT
.	TRBV25-1	TRBJ1-2	.	CASSESGMAYGYTF	TGTGCCAGCAGTGAATCAGGGATGGCCTATGGCTACACCTTC
.	TRBV3-1	TRBJ2-7	.	CASSQGEYLIYEQYF	TGTGCCAGCAGCCAAGGTGAATATTTAATCTACGAGCAGTACTTC
once	TRBV21-1	TRBJ2-3	.	CASSSPLPGQGTDTQYF	TGTGCCAGCAGCTCACCACTCCCGGGACAGGGCACAGATACGCAGTATTTT
.	TRBV19	TRBJ2-1	.	CASSMDNEQFF	TGTGCCAGTAGTATGGACAATGAGCAGTTCTTC
.	TRBV28	TRBJ2-1	.	CASRGGTIFYNEQFF	TGTGCCAGCAGAGGGGGGACAATATTCTACAATGAGCAGTTCTTC
.	TRBV3-1	TRBJ1-1	TRBD1	CASSLSGTGIEAFF	TGTGCCAGCAGCTTGTCCGGGACAGGTATCGAGGCTTTCTTT
.	TRBV19	TRBJ2-1	.	CASSGTLENEQFF	TGTGCCAGTTCCGGGACACTAGAGAATGAGCAGTTCTTC
once	TRBV19	TRBJ2-7	.	CASSMLQDHEQYF	TGTGCCAGTAGTATGCTACAGGACCACGAGCAGTACTTC
once	TRBV7-3	TRBJ2-1	TRBD2	CASSDSGGAWNEQFF	TGTGCCAGCAGCGATAGCGGGGGGGCGTGGAATGAGCAGTTCTTC
.	TRBV12-3/TRBV12-4	TRBJ2-7	.	CASRKGSYEQYF	TGTGCCAGCCGTAAGGGCAGCTACGAGCAGTACTTC
.	TRBV5-4	TRBJ1-1	TRBD1	CASSLGQGMGTEAFF	TGTGCCAGCAGCTTGGGACAGGGTATGGGCACTGAAGCTTTCTTT
.	TRBV28	TRBJ2-5	.	CASEGGETQYF	TGTGCCAGCGAAGGTGGAGAGACCCAGTACTTC
once	TRBV18	TRBJ2-2	.	CASSPKDGNTGELFF	TGTGCCAGCTCACCGAAGGACGGAAACACCGGGGAGCTGTTTTTT
.	TRBV7-8	TRBJ1-1	.	CASSYPGTLNTEAFF	TGTGCCAGCAGCTACCCAGGGACTTTGAACACTGAAGCTTTCTTT
.	TRBV20-1	TRBJ2-7	TRBD2	CSATPASGRGGYEQYF	TGCAGTGCTACCCCAGCTAGCGGGAGGGGGGGATACGAGCAGTACTTC
.	TRBV7-3	TRBJ2-6	TRBD2	CASRRSGRIPGANVLTF	TGTGCCAGCAGACGTAGCGGGAGAATACCTGGGGCCAACGTCCTGACTTTC
.	TRBV7-9	TRBJ1-2	TRBD1	CASSSTGDDYGYTF	TGTGCCAGCAGCTCGACAGGGGACGACTATGGCTACACCTTC
.	TRBV3-1	TRBJ2-7	.	CASSQENRYEQYF	TGTGCCAGCAGCCAAGAGAACCGTTACGAGCAGTACTTC
.	TRBV10-3	TRBJ1-2	TRBD1	CAISFRQGISSYGYTF	TGTGCCATCAGCTTTAGACAGGGCATCTCCTCCTATGGCTACACCTTC
.	TRBV9	TRBJ1-5	.	CASSVDISNQPQHF	TGTGCCAGCAGCGTAGACATTAGCAATCAGCCCCAGCATTTT
.	TRBV9	TRBJ2-1	TRBD2	CASSVGTSWEQFF	TGTGCCAGCAGCGTAGGGACTAGTTGGGAGCAGTTCTTC
.	TRBV2	TRBJ1-3	.	CANIYSGNTIYF	TGTGCCAACATCTACTCTGGAAACACCATATATTTT
.	TRBV29-1	TRBJ2-5	.	CSVARDQETQYF	TGCAGCGTTGCACGTGACCAAGAGACCCAGTACTTC
once	TRBV3-1	TRBJ2-3	TRBD2	CASSLLAGPDTQYF	TGTGCCAGCAGCTTACTAGCGGGGCCCGATACGCAGTATTTT
.	TRBV29-1	TRBJ1-1	.	CSGLQGREGAFF	TGCAGCGGCTTACAGGGTCGGGAGGGAGCTTTCTTT
once	TRBV12-5	TRBJ2-2	.	CASGPQAWTGNTGELFF	TGTGCTAGTGGCCCCCAAGCCTGGACGGGTAACACCGGGGAGCTGTTTTTT
.	TRBV3-1	TRBJ1-2	.	CASSQGRKLYGYTF	TGTGCCAGCAGCCAAGGCAGGAAACTCTATGGCTACACCTTC
.	TRBV9	TRBJ1-1	TRBD1	CASSVASGGIAEAFF	TGTGCCAGCAGCGTAGCTTCAGGGGGTATAGCTGAAGCTTTCTTT
.	TRBV27	TRBJ2-7	.	CASSLSGNSYEQYF	TGTGCCAGCAGTTTATCAGGGAACTCCTACGAGCAGTACTTC
.	TRBV28	TRBJ2-5	.	CASRPLEGPAQETQYF	TGTGCCAGCAGACCTCTTGAGGGACCGGCGCAAGAGACCCAGTACTTC
.	TRBV29-1	TRBJ1-2	.	CSAFPTGPYGYTF	TGCAGCGCTTTCCCGACAGGCCCCTATGGCTACACCTTC
.	TRBV27	TRBJ2-7	TRBD2	CASSPGTSGLYEQYF	TGTGCCAGCAGCCCCGGGACTAGCGGCCTCTACGAGCAGTACTTC
.	TRBV27	TRBJ2-7	.	CASRNVLHYEQYF	TGTGCCAGCAGAAACGTACTACACTACGAGCAGTACTTC
.	TRBV20-1	TRBJ2-1	.	CSARAHGTPAYNEQFF	TGCAGTGCTAGAGCTCACGGGACTCCCGCCTACAATGAGCAGTTCTTC
.	TRBV5-4	TRBJ2-7	.	CASSPQEGGYEQYF	TGTGCCAGCAGCCCACAGGAGGGTGGGTACGAGCAGTACTTC
once	TRBV7-3	TRBJ2-1	TRBD2	CASSFDLAGGPNNEQFF	TGTGCCAGCAGCTTCGATCTAGCGGGAGGGCCTAATAATGAGCAGTTCTTC